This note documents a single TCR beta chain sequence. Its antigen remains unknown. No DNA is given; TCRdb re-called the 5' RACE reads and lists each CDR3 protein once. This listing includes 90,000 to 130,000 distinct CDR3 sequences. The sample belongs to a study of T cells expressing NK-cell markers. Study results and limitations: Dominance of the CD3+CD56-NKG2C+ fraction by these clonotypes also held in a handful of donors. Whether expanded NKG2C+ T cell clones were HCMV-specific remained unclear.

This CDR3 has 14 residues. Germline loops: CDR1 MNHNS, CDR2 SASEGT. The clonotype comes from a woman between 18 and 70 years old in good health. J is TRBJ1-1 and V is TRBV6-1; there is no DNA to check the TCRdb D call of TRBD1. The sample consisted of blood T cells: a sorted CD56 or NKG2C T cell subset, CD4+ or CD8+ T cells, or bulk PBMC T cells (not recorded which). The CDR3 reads CASSSWGANTEAFF.